This TCR beta chain was observed in a study of T and B cells in COVID-19 patients. The overall study: COVID-19 patients gave peripheral blood either during active infection or after recovery. Whole-study results and caveats: In COVID-19 patients, T cell receptor beta variable and joining gene use was reportedly strongly skewed.

Each TRB amplification used about 250-550 ng of genomic DNA from blood. Multiplex PCR with BIOMED2 TRB-A/B primer pools amplified TRB rearrangements. TCRdb itself ran the multiplex PCR reads through MiXCR, one entry per CDR3 protein. Seen here are a few thousand distinct CDR3 sequences, 25% to 30% observed once, and the top ten hold about 12%. From germline, CDR1 is SGHNT and CDR2 YYREEE (reference sequence). Trimming cost V 0 bases and J 9 bases, with 18 bases left between them. CDR3 length equals 16 residues. By sample fraction, this clonotype is medium-sized. Its matching antigen is unknown. Material: blood. The chain joins TRBV5-4 to TRBJ2-2, with D unresolved. The sequence was collected from a human donor with active COVID-19. The CDR3 protein is CASSLDLQITPRELFF. The CDR3 DNA sequence: TGTGCCAGCAGCTTGGATCTCCAGATCACCCCGCGGGAGCTGTTTTTT.